Presented here are 30 T cell receptor beta chains from one specimen sequenced in a study of T cells after yellow fever vaccination. In TCRdb, the 5' RACE reads were re-called with MiXCR into one record per CDR3 protein. Here the sample spans almost 600,000 distinct CDR3 sequences, about 14% being singletons. Material: PBMCs, obtained on the day of the yellow fever booster vaccination. These receptors came from a man aged 30-40 years who received the YFV17D yellow fever vaccine.

The chain recombines TRBV14 with TRBJ2-1; D is possibly TRBD2 (6 bases). CDR3 length equals 15 residues. The germline gives CDR1 SGHDN, CDR2 FVKESK. The ends were cut back, 1 base at V and 0 bases at J, with 7 bases in the middle. The CDR3 protein is CASSQGRGSYNEQFF. CDR3 DNA: TGTGCCAGCAGCCAAGGGAGGGGCTCCTACAATGAGCAGTTCTTC. The full variable domain, completed using reference TRBV14 and TRBJ2-1, is EAGVTQFPSHSVIEKGQTVTLRCDPISGHDNLYWYRRVMGKEIKFLLHFVKESKQDESGMPNNRFLAERTGGTYSTLKVQPAELEDSGVYFCASSQGRGSYNEQFFGPGTRLTVL.

The V call is TRBV5-6, the J call TRBJ2-7; TRBD2 matches at 8 bases. V shed 1 base, J shed 11 bases, and the junction held 2 bases outside the gene matches. The CDR3 loop spans 11 amino acids. Germline lookup yields CDR1 SGHDT and CDR2 YYEEEE. CDR3 DNA sequence: TGTGCCAGCAGCTTGAACGGGAGGGAGTACTTC. Protein product: CASSLNGREYF.

The CDR3 is CASSPRGSDGELFF. The CDR3 DNA sequence: TGTGCCAGCTCACCGAGGGGGAGTGACGGGGAGCTGTTTTTT. This rearrangement joins TRBV18 to TRBJ2-2, with a tentative D call TRBD1 (6 bases). Per the germline V gene, CDR1 is KGHSH and CDR2 is LQKENI. V lost 3 bases and J 7 bases, leaving 12 bases between the germline ends. The CDR3 consists of 14 residues.

This clonotype appeared a few times. The chain links TRBV7-6 to TRBJ2-1; D is perhaps TRBD1 or TRBD2 (7 bases each). Trimming left V 4 bases short and J 9 bases short, with 10 bases between. The CDR3 runs to 12 residues. The germline CDR1 and CDR2 sequences are SGHVS and FNYEAQ. CDR3: CASSSGGGEQFF. The CDR3 nucleotides read TGTGCCAGCAGCTCAGGGGGGGGTGAGCAGTTCTTC. The full variable domain, in which reference TRBV7-6 and TRBJ2-1 provide the parts outside the CDR3, is GAGVSQSPRYKVTKRGQDVALRCDPISGHVSLYWYRQALGQGPEFLTYFNYEAQQDKSGLPNDRFSAERPEGSISTLTIQRTEQRDSAMYRCASSSGGGEQFFGPGTRLTVL.

This chain connects TRBV15 to TRBJ1-1; unclear D gene. Looked up from germline, CDR1 is LNHNV and CDR2 is YYDKDF (reference sequence). The CDR3 spans 12 residues. V was cut by 1 base and J by 7 bases, with 7 bases left in between. The CDR3 DNA reads as TGTGCCACCAGCAGAGGCGGTTTTGAAGCTTTCTTT. Encoded protein: CATSRGGFEAFF.

This clonotype was counted a few times. This chain connects TRBV7-9 to TRBJ2-1; D may be TRBD2 (6 bases). The germline V gene encodes CDR1 SEHNR and CDR2 FQNEAQ (reference sequence). The CDR3 runs 16 residues. Trimming took 1 base from V and 5 from J, leaving 15 bases between them. The CDR3, as DNA: TGTGCCAGCAGCTTAGGGAGGGGTATAAAGAACAATGAGCAGTTCTTC. Protein: CASSLGRGIKNNEQFF.

This clonotype turned up a few times. The rearrangement joins TRBV24-1 to TRBJ2-2; 7 bases are a match to TRBD2. The CDR3 has 14 amino acids. Unmatched junction bases numbered 4, after V lost 4 bases and J lost 6 bases. CDR1 and CDR2 (germline): KGHDR, SFDVKD. The CDR3 nucleotides are TGTGCCACCAGTGAAGGCCTAGCGGCCGGGGAGCTGTTTTTT. Its translation is CATSEGLAAGELFF.

V gene TRBV7-9 combines with J gene TRBJ2-7; 10 bases line up with TRBD1. The CDR3 extends over 17 amino acids. V was pared by 1 base and J by 6 bases, with 12 bases of the junction left unmatched. CDR1 is SEHNR, CDR2 FQNEAQ, per germline (reference sequence). This CDR3 is CASSLGWWTGGSAEQYF. Written as DNA, the CDR3 is TGTGCCAGCAGCTTAGGTTGGTGGACAGGGGGATCTGCCGAGCAGTACTTC.

The V gene is TRBV5-4, the J gene TRBJ2-5, with TRBD2 matching 9 bases. This CDR3 has 15 amino acids. The V segment lost 2 bases and the J segment 2 bases; nucleotides outside the gene matches: 4. CDR1 and CDR2 from the germline V gene are SGHNT and YYREEE (reference sequence). The CDR3: CASSFGLAGQETQYF. The CDR3 bases are TGTGCCAGCAGCTTCGGGCTAGCGGGACAAGAGACCCAGTACTTC.

The V gene is TRBV5-1, the J gene TRBJ2-7; 11 bases are shared with TRBD2. The V gene end was trimmed by 5 bases and the J gene end by 6 bases; junction bases not matched to a gene: 4. Looked up from germline, CDR1 is SGHRS and CDR2 is YFSETQ. This CDR3 comprises 13 residues. DNA for the CDR3: TGCGCCAGCAGACTAGCGGGAGTTCGCGAGCAGTACTTC. It is translated as CASRLAGVREQYF. Drawing the rest from reference TRBV5-1 and TRBJ2-7, the complete variable domain is KAGVTQTPRYLIKTRGQQVTLSCSPISGHRSVSWYQQTPGQGLQFLFEYFSETQRNKGNFPGRFSGRQFSNSRSEMNVSTLELGDSALYLCASRLAGVREQYFGPGTRLTVT.

The sample holds a few counts of this clonotype. The chain links TRBV6-2 or TRBV6-3 to TRBJ2-2, with TRBD2 identical over 13 bases. Germline-derived CDR1 and CDR2 are MNHEY and SVGEGT. V gave up 4 bases and J gave up 6 bases; unmatched junction bases: 5. This CDR3 has 16 amino acids. The CDR3 nucleotides are TGTGCCAGCAGTTGGACTAGCGGGAGAACCCCCGGGGAGCTGTTTTTT. Its translation is CASSWTSGRTPGELFF.

This clonotype was detected a few times. V usage is TRBV7-2 and J usage is TRBJ2-1, with a tentative D call TRBD2 (6 bases). The V and J ends lost 5 bases and 13 bases respectively, with 9 bases between them. Per germline, CDR1 SGHTA and CDR2 FQGNSA. There are 10 residues in the CDR3. CDR3 DNA sequence: TGTGCCAGCAGCGGGGACTTCCAGTTCTTC. Translation gives CASSGDFQFF.

The V and J genes are TRBV6-5 and TRBJ2-7; tentative D call: TRBD2 (5 bases). The V end lost 7 bases, the J end lost 5 bases, and 24 bases lay between the germline ends. From germline, CDR1 is MNHEY and CDR2 SVGAGI. The CDR3 runs 16 residues. The CDR3 region has the DNA TGTGCCAGCATTCTCTCGTGGTCGGGGAGTCAGGACGAGCAGTACTTC. Its translation is CASILSWSGSQDEQYF.

This clonotype was seen more than once but under ten times. This chain joins TRBV18 and TRBJ2-2, with 7 bases aligning to TRBD1. The trim removed 3 bases at V and 8 bases at J, leaving 12 bases unmatched. CDR1 and CDR2 (germline): KGHSH, LQKENI. This CDR3 has 16 residues. CDR3 protein: CASSPGRDRAPGELFF. CDR3 sequence (DNA): TGTGCCAGCTCACCGGGACGAGACAGGGCACCGGGGGAGCTGTTTTTT.

This clonotype was observed a few times. Here the CDR3 DNA reads TGTGCCAGCAGCCAAGATCTGGCAGGAGAGCAGTACTTC. Its translation is CASSQDLAGEQYF. The chain carries TRBV3-1 and TRBJ2-7, with unresolved D. Germline assignment: CDR1 LGHDT and CDR2 YNNKEL (reference sequence). CDR3 length: 13 residues. V was clipped by 0 bases and J by 7 bases, with 10 bases between them.

This chain links TRBV5-1 with TRBJ2-2, with 8 bases fitting TRBD1. CDR1 and CDR2 from the germline V gene are SGHRS and YFSETQ. Trimming at V came to 6 bases and at J to 3 bases, leaving 4 bases not matched to a gene. The CDR3 is 14 residues long. This CDR3 is CASTQGGDTGELFF. CDR3 coding DNA: TGCGCCAGCACACAGGGGGGTGACACCGGGGAGCTGTTTTTT.

V gene TRBV28 combines with J gene TRBJ2-7, with D uncertain. CDR3 length: 11 residues. The V and J ends lost 3 bases and 8 bases respectively, with 8 bases between them. CDR1 and CDR2 (germline): MDHEN, SYDVKM. This chain's CDR3 is CASSFYIQQYF. For the CDR3, the DNA is TGTGCCAGCAGTTTCTATATCCAGCAGTACTTC.

This clonotype was recorded a few times. This chain connects TRBV11-3 to TRBJ1-3, with no clear D. This CDR3 contains 16 residues. With 1 base removed from V and 4 bases from J, the gap between germline ends came to 14 bases. CDR1 is SGHNT and CDR2 is YENEEA in the germline V gene. Written as DNA, the CDR3 is TGTGCCAGCAGCTTAGGCGGAACGTTGAGCGGAAACACCATATATTTT. Translation gives CASSLGGTLSGNTIYF.

In its sample, this clonotype was seen a few times. This chain links TRBV28 with TRBJ2-4, with D uncertain. Trimming took 2 bases from V and 3 from J, leaving 11 bases between them. The CDR3 spans 15 residues. Germline V gene data show CDR1 as MDHEN and CDR2 as SYDVKM. The CDR3 DNA follows: TGTGCCAGCAGTTTAAGCGATAGAGGCAAAAACATTCAGTACTTC. It encodes CASSLSDRGKNIQYF.

This clonotype has a handful of counts. The CDR3 sequence is CASSYQGLPSGTGAKNIQYF. In nucleotides, the CDR3 is TGTGCCAGCAGTTACCAGGGTTTGCCTAGCGGTACGGGGGCCAAAAACATTCAGTACTTC. The chain is built from TRBV6-2 or TRBV6-3 and TRBJ2-4; 7 bases map to TRBD2. CDR3 length equals 20 residues. Germline loops: CDR1 MNHEY, CDR2 SVGEGT. V dropped 2 bases and J dropped 1; count of bases not matched to a gene: 17.

This clonotype was seen only a few times. CDR3 loop: CASSPEMGIQPQHF. The CDR3, as DNA: TGTGCCAGCAGCCCGGAGATGGGGATTCAGCCCCAGCATTTT. The rearrangement uses TRBV5-5 and TRBJ1-5; no reliable D call. The germline V gene has CDR1 SGHKS and CDR2 YYEKEE (reference sequence). The length of the CDR3 is 14 residues. Trimming cost V 4 bases and J 6 bases, with 14 bases left between them.

This clonotype was observed at least ten times. The chain employs TRBV7-2 and TRBJ2-5; no clear D. The germline V gene encodes CDR1 SGHTA and CDR2 FQGNSA. V was shortened by 4 bases and J by 7 bases, with 7 bases between the two germline ends. The CDR3 spans 11 residues. In DNA form, the CDR3 reads TGTGCCAGCAGCTCTGACCTGACCCAGTACTTC. Translating it yields CASSSDLTQYF.

The J gene is TRBJ2-2, the V gene TRBV7-9; 8 bases match TRBD2. Trimming removed 5 bases from V and 0 bases from J; junction bases left unmatched: 5. The CDR3 is 16 amino acids. Per germline, CDR1 SEHNR and CDR2 FQNEAQ (reference sequence). This chain's CDR3 is CASSGTSGSNTGELFF. CDR3 nucleotides: TGTGCCAGCAGCGGTACTAGCGGATCGAACACCGGGGAGCTGTTTTTT.

This clonotype was counted a few times. V is TRBV30 and J is TRBJ1-2; D perhaps matches TRBD1 (6 bases). Germline-derived CDR1 and CDR2 are GTSNPN and SVGIG (reference sequence). Between the trimmed V and J ends, which lost 0 bases and 4 bases, there was a span of 9 bases. This CDR3 contains 13 residues. The CDR3 DNA is TGTGCCTGGAGTGTACAGGGTGTCTATGGCTACACCTTC. It encodes CAWSVQGVYGYTF.

The chain recombines TRBV11-2 with TRBJ2-3; 9 nucleotides agree with TRBD1. The length of the CDR3 is 16 residues. The V gene end was trimmed by 1 base and the J gene end by 6 bases; junction bases not matched to a gene: 8. The germline V gene has CDR1 SGHAT and CDR2 FQNNGV. The CDR3, as DNA: TGTGCCAGCAGCTTAGTAAGGGACAGGGAGGACGATACGCAGTATTTT. Amino acid sequence: CASSLVRDREDDTQYF.

This chain uses TRBV6-2 or TRBV6-3 with TRBJ2-7, with D perhaps given as TRBD1 or TRBD2 (5 bases each). The CDR3 covers 20 residues. Germline CDR1 reads MNHEY; CDR2 reads SVGEGT. V was trimmed by 0 bases and J by 5 bases, leaving 29 bases between them. For the CDR3, the DNA is TGTGCCAGCAGTTACTCGAGGGGTGGGTATGAGGCGACAAAGGGGAACGAGCAGTACTTC. As protein: CASSYSRGGYEATKGNEQYF.

The CDR3 bases are TGTGCCAGCAGTTACGGCGCTAGCGGGGGGTACAATGAGCAGTTCTTC. Translating it yields CASSYGASGGYNEQFF. V and J are TRBV6-2 or TRBV6-3 and TRBJ2-1, with TRBD2 identical over 11 bases. The CDR3 extends over 16 amino acids. J lost 4 bases, V lost 2 bases, and 4 bases had no gene match. CDR1 and CDR2 from the germline V gene are MNHEY and SVGEGT.

V gene TRBV5-4 combines with J gene TRBJ1-1, with a weak D call TRBD1 (5 bases). V dropped 5 bases and J dropped 5 bases, with 16 bases sitting between them. From germline, CDR1 is SGHNT and CDR2 YYREEE (reference sequence). The CDR3 totals 14 residues. The CDR3 DNA reads TGTGCCAGCAGATCTGGAGACCGGGGGACTGAAGCTTTCTTT. It encodes CASRSGDRGTEAFF.

This chain joins TRBV5-1 and TRBJ2-1; D ambiguous. Germline V CDR1 and CDR2: SGHRS, YFSETQ. Trimming took 3 bases from V and 0 from J, leaving 10 bases between them. This CDR3 is built from 15 residues. This CDR3 reads CASSSIENSYNEQFF. CDR3 sequence (DNA): TGCGCCAGCAGCTCCATCGAGAACTCCTACAATGAGCAGTTCTTC.

The chain has TRBV7-9 and TRBJ2-2, with D tentatively TRBD2 (5 bases). Trimming pared 3 bases from V and 5 bases from J, leaving 10 bases between. Germline V CDR1 and CDR2: SEHNR, FQNEAQ (reference sequence). The CDR3 is 14 amino acids. The CDR3 DNA follows: TGTGCCAGCAGCTTCCTAGCCAGTACCGGGGAGCTGTTTTTT. Its protein is CASSFLASTGELFF.